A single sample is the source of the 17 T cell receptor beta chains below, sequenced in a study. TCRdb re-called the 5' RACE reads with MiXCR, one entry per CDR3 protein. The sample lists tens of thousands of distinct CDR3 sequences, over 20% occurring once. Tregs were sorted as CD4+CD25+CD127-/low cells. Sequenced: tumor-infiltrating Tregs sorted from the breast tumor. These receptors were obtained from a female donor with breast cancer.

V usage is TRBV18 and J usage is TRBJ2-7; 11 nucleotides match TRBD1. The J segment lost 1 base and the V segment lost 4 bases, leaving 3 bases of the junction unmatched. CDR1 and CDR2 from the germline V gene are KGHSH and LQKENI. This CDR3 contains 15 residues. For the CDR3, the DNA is TGTGCCAGCTCACTAGGGACAGGGGGGTCCTACGAGCAGTACTTC. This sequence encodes CASSLGTGGSYEQYF.

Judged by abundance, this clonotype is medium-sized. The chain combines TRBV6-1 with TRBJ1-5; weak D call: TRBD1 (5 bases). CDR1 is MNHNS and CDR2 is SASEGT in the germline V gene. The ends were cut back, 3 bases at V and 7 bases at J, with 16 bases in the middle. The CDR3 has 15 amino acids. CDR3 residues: CASSESVGVRQPQHF. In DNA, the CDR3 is TGTGCCAGCAGTGAGTCGGTGGGGGTTAGGCAGCCCCAGCATTTT.

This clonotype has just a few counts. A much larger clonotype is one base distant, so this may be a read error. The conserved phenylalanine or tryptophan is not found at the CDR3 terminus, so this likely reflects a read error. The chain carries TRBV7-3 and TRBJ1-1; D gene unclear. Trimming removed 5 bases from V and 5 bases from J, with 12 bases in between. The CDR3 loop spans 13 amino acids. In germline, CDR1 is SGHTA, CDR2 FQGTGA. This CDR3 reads CASSHDGRTEAFL. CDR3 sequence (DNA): TGTGCCAGCAGCCACGACGGTAGAACTGAAGCTTTCCTT.

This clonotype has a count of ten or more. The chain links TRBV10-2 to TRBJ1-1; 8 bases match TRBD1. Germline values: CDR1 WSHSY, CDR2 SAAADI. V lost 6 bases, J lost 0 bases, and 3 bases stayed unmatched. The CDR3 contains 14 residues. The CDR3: CASRDRVLNTEAFF. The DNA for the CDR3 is TGCGCCAGCAGGGACAGGGTTTTGAACACTGAAGCTTTCTTT.

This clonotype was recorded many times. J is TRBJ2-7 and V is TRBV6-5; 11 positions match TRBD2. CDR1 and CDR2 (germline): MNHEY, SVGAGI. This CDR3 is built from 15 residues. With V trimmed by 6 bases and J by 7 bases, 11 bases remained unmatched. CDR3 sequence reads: CASRRPLAGGNEQYF. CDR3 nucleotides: TGTGCCAGCAGACGGCCCCTAGCGGGAGGTAATGAGCAGTACTTC.

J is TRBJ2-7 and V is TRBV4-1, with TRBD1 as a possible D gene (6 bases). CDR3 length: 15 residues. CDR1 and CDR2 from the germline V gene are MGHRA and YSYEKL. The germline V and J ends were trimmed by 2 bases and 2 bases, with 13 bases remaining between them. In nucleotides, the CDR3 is TGCGCCAGCAGCCAACGGCAGGGGCCTGCCTACGAGCAGTACTTC. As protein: CASSQRQGPAYEQYF.

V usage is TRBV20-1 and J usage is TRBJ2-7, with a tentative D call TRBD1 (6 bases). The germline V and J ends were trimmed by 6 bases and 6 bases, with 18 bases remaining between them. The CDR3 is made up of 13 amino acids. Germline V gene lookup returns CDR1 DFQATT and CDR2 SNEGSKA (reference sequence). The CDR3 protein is CSAESQGNCEQYF. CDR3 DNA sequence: TGCAGTGCAGAGTCACAGGGTAACTGCGAGCAGTACTTC.

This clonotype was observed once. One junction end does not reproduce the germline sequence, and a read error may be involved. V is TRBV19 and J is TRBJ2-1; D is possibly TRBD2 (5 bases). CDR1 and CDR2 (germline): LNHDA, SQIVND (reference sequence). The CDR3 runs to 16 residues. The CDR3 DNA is TGTGCCAGTAGTACACTAGGTACCAGCTCCTACAATGAGCAGTCCTTC. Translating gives CASSTLGTSSYNEQSF.

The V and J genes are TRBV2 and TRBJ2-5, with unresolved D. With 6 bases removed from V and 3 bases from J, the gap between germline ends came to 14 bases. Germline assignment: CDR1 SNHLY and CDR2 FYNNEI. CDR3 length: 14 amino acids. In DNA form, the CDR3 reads TGTGCCAGCAGGTCTACCTTGAGAGAAGAGACCCAGTACTTC. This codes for CASRSTLREETQYF.

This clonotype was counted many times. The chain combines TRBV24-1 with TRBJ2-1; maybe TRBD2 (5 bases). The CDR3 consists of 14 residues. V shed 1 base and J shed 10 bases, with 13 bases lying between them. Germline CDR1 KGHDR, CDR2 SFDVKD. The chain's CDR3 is CATSDFEGIGEQFF. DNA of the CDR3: TGTGCCACCAGTGATTTCGAGGGTATTGGGGAGCAGTTCTTC.

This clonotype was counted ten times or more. The CDR3 coding sequence is TGTGCCAGCAGCTTGTTAGCGGGAGACAATGAGCAGTTCTTC. As protein: CASSLLAGDNEQFF. V gene TRBV7-3 combines with J gene TRBJ2-1, with 9 bases matching TRBD2. CDR3 size: 14 residues. Germline CDR1 is SGHTA and CDR2 is FQGTGA. V lost 3 bases, J lost 5 bases, and 2 bases stayed unmatched.

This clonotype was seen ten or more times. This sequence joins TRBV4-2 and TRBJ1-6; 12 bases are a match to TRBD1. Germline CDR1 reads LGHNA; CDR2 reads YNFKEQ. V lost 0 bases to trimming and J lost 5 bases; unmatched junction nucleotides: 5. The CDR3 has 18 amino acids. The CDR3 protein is CASSQDGGQGANNSPLHF. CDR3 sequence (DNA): TGTGCCAGCAGCCAAGATGGGGGACAGGGGGCGAATAATTCACCCCTCCACTTT.

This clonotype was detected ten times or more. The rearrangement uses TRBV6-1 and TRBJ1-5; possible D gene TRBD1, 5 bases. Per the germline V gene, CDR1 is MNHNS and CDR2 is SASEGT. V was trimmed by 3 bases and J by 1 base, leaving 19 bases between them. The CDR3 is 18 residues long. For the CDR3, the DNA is TGTGCCAGCAGTGACCCGACTGAAGGGGTAAGAAGCAATCAGCCCCAGCATTTT. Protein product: CASSDPTEGVRSNQPQHF.

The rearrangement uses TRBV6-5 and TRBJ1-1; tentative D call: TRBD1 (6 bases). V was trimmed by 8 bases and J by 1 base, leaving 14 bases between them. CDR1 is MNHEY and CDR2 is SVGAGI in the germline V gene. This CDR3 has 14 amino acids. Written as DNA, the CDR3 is TGTGCCAGCTCTCCAGGGGAAGGGAACACTGAAGCTTTCTTT. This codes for CASSPGEGNTEAFF.

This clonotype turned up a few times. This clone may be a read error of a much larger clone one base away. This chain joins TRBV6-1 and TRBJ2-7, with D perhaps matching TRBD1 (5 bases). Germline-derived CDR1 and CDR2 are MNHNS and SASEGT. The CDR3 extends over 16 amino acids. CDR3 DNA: TGTGCCAGCAGTGAAGGAGTACACAGGTCCGGATACGAGCGGTACTTC. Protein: CASSEGVHRSGYERYF.

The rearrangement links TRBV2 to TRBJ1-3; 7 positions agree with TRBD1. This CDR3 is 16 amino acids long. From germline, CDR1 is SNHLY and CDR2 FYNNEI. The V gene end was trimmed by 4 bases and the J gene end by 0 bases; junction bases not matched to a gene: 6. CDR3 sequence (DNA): TGTGCCAGCAGTGTGGAGGGGGCCCCCTCTGGAAACACCATATATTTT. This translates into CASSVEGAPSGNTIYF.

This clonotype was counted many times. Written as DNA, the CDR3 is TGTGCCAGCAGCCAAGATCGGTGGCCAGATACGCAGTATTTT. As protein: CASSQDRWPDTQYF. The chain links TRBV14 to TRBJ2-3, with unresolved D. The CDR3 has 14 residues. Germline loops: CDR1 SGHDN, CDR2 FVKESK. Trimming stripped 0 bases from V and 4 bases from J, with 8 bases between.